The clone carrying this T cell receptor (beta chain) was observed a handful of times. Its antigen is unknown. This sample was taken from a study of cytomegalovirus exposure and HLA in healthy donors. Broader study findings: Three CMV-associated chains proved CMV antigen-specific in vitro.

PCR primers comprised 60 Vbeta and 13 Jbeta primers. Generated by immunoSEQ multiplex PCR, the TCRdb table keeps only in-frame clones and is missing some. In the table there are around 130,000 clones, 75% to 90% of which are singletons. This TCR derives from a woman aged 25 to 39 in good health and CMV-seropositive. Sequencing input: PBMCs.

CDR3 in amino acids: CASSAYRVYYGYTF. The CDR3 bases are TGTGCCAGCAGCGCCTACAGGGTCTACTATGGCTACACCTTC. V gene TRBV5-6 combines with J gene TRBJ1-2; TRBD1 might be the D (6 bases). Per the germline V gene, CDR1 is SGHDT and CDR2 is YYEEEE. V was shortened by 4 bases and J by 3 bases, with 13 bases between the two germline ends. CDR3 length: 14 amino acids.